This T cell receptor beta chain comes out of a study of T cells after yellow fever vaccination. This clonotype showed up many times. TCRdb called the 5' RACE reads again in MiXCR, with one record for every CDR3 protein. The repertoire has a few hundred thousand distinct CDR3 sequences, 4.1% of them found once; the top ten carry 20% to 25%. The receptor was derived from a man between 18 and 35 years old who received the YFV17D yellow fever vaccine. The sample here was PBMCs, taken 5 days after the yellow fever booster vaccination.

The CDR3 sequence is CASSLVPREKTQYF. CDR3 nucleotides: TGTGCCAGCAGCTTAGTCCCCAGGGAAAAGACCCAGTACTTC. This chain joins TRBV7-2 and TRBJ2-5; weak D call: TRBD1 (5 bases). V dropped 1 base and J dropped 6 bases, with 12 bases sitting between them. The germline V gene has CDR1 SGHTA and CDR2 FQGNSA. The CDR3 runs to 14 residues. Full variable domain (rest looked up from reference TRBV7-2 and TRBJ2-5): GAGVSQSPSNKVTEKGKDVELRCDPISGHTALYWYRQSLGQGLEFLIYFQGNSAPDKSGLPSDRFSAERTGGSVSTLTIQRTQQEDSAVYLCASSLVPREKTQYFGPGTRLLVL.